Presented here are 2 T cell receptor beta chains from one specimen sequenced in a study of vaccination and CD4 T cells after COVID-19 (dated by TCRdb to the early 2020s). No antigens are known for them. The sample's treatment or condition label, in plain terms: roughly 10-day PBMC culture with coronavirus spike peptide pools or control peptides (ViraFEST assay). The method behind the library was PCR. Reads for this sample came from an Illumina iSeq 100. TCR sequencing of DNA from cultured CD4+ T cells used the Oncomine TCR Beta short-read assay at the Johns Hopkins FTIC core. TCRdb reprocessed the public reads (quality trimming at Q25 with fastp, clone calling with MiXCR) and kept in-frame beta chains. Rows are combined by CDR3 protein, so each entry shows the most common genes and DNA. Present in this sample are 9,500 to 15,000 distinct CDR3 sequences, 35% to 45% of which were seen just once. 23% of the sample comes from the top ten.

What was sequenced was cultured CD4+ T cells from blood. The source of these receptors is a human donor with COVID-19.

The chain couples TRBV30 to TRBJ1-2, with 8 bases fitting TRBD1. Germline CDR1 GTSNPN, CDR2 SVGIG (reference sequence). The CDR3 covers 15 residues. Trimming removed 2 bases from V and 7 bases from J; junction bases left unmatched: 12. The CDR3 protein is CAWSHPLTGACGYTF. CDR3 nucleotides: TGTGCCTGGAGTCATCCACTGACAGGGGCCTGTGGCTACACCTTC.

This chain joins TRBV10-3 and TRBJ2-2, with TRBD2 matching 7 bases. Germline V gene sequence: CDR1 ENHRY, CDR2 SYGVKD. Losses at the gene ends were 2 bases for V and 3 bases for J; bases not matched to a gene: 6. This CDR3 has 16 amino acids. The CDR3 DNA sequence: TGTGCCATCAGTGAGGATGGACTAGGGTACACCGGGGAGCTGTTTTTT. Translation: CAISEDGLGYTGELFF.